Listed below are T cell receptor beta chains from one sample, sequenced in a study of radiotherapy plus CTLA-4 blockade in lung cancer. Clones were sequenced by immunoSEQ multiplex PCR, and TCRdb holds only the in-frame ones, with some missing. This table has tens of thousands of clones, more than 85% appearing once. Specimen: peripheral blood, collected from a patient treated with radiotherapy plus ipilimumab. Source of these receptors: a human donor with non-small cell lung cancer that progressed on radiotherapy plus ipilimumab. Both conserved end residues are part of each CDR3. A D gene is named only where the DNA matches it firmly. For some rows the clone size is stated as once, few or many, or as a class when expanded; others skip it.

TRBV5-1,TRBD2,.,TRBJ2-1,TGCGCCAGCAGCCAGCGGGGGGCATACAATGAGCAGTTCTTC,CASSQRGAYNEQFF
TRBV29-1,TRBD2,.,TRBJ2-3,TGCAGCGTTAAAGGACTAGCGGGAGCGGGCGGGACAGATACGCAGTATTTT,CSVKGLAGAGGTDTQYF
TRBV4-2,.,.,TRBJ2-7,TGTGCCAGCAGCCAAGATCGGTATCAGGTCTACGAGCAGTACTTC,CASSQDRYQVYEQYF
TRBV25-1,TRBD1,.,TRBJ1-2,TGTGCCAGCAGTGGCCAAGGGACAGCGGAAAACTATGGCTACACCTTC,CASSGQGTAENYGYTF
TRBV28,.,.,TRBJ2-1,TGTGCCAGCAGTCTATGGGGGCCGGGAACGGGCAATGAGCAGTTCTTC,CASSLWGPGTGNEQFF
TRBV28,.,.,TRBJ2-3,TGTGCCAGCGGGGGGGCCTCCCTTGGAACAGATACGCAGTATTTT,CASGGASLGTDTQYF
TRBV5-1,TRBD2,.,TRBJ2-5,TGCGCCAGCAGCGTATTAGCGGGAGGTCAAGAGACCCAGTACTTC,CASSVLAGGQETQYF
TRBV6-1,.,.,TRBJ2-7,TGTGCCAGCAGGCCGGGCCCCGCGTCCTACGAGCAGTACTTC,CASRPGPASYEQYF
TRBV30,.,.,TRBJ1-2,TGTGCCTGGAGTGTAACATATAGCTATGGCTACACCTTC,CAWSVTYSYGYTF
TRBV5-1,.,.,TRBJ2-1,TGCGCCAGCAGCTTGGATGGGGTCGAGCAGTTCTTC,CASSLDGVEQFF
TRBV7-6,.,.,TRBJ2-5,TGTGCCAGCAGCCCTCAGGCAGGGACAATCCCACAAGAGACCCAGTACTTC,CASSPQAGTIPQETQYF
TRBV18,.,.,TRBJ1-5,TGTGCCAGCTCACCGGCCCGATCCGACAGAAGCAATCAGCCCCAGCATTTT,CASSPARSDRSNQPQHF
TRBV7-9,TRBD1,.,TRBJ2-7,TGTGCCAGCACCCCCCTCTCTCCGGCGACAGGGGGCTCCTACGAGCAGTACTTC,CASTPLSPATGGSYEQYF
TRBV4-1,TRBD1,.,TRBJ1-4,TGCGCCAGCAGCCAAGACAGGGGGGTGGGGGAAAAACTGTTTTTT,CASSQDRGVGEKLFF
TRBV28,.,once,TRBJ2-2,TGTGCCAGCAGTTTAACGGGGGGACAGTTTTACGTGTTTTTT,CASSLTGGQFYVFF
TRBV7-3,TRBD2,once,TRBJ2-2,TGTGCCAGCACCCGGGGAGCGGGGGTACCCGGGGAGCTGTTTTTT,CASTRGAGVPGELFF
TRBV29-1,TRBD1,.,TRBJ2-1,TGCAGCGTTCCACTCGGAGACAGGGGTTGGAATGAGCAGTTCTTC,CSVPLGDRGWNEQFF
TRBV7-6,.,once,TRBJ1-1,TGTGCCAGCAGCTTGCTCACGAACACTGAAGCTTTCTTT,CASSLLTNTEAFF
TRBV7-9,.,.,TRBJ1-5,TGTGCCAGCAGCCGAGGGGACACCAGCAATCAGCCCCAGCATTTT,CASSRGDTSNQPQHF
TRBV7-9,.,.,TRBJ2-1,TGTGCCAGCAGCTCGACTACAGGCAATGAGCAGTTCTTC,CASSSTTGNEQFF
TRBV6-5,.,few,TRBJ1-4,TGTGCCAGCAGTGAAGCATTGGACCCTGAACTGTTTTTT,CASSEALDPELFF
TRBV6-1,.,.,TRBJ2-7,TGTGCCAGCAGTGAAGCGCTTCCAAGGGGGAACTACGAGCAGTACTTC,CASSEALPRGNYEQYF
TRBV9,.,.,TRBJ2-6,TGTGCCAGCAGCGTCCCAGGGGCTGGGGCCAACGTCCTGACTTTC,CASSVPGAGANVLTF
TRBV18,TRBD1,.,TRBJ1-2,TGTGCCAGCTTTCACCAGCGAGGGACAGGATTGAACTATGGCTACACCTTC,CASFHQRGTGLNYGYTF